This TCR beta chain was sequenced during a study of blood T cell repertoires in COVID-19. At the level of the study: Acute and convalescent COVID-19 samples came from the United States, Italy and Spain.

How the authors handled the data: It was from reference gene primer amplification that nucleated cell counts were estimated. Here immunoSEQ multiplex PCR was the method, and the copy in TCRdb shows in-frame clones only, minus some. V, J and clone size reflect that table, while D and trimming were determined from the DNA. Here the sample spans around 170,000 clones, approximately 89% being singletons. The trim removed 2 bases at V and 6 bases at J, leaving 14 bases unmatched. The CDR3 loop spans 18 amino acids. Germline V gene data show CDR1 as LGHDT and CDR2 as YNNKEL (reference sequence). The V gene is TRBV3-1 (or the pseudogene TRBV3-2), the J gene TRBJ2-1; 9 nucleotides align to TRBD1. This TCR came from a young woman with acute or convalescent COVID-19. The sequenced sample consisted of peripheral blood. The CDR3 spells CASSQRTSGQGRSNEQFF. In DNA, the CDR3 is TGTGCCAGCAGCCAACGAACGTCCGGACAGGGGAGGAGCAATGAGCAGTTCTTC.